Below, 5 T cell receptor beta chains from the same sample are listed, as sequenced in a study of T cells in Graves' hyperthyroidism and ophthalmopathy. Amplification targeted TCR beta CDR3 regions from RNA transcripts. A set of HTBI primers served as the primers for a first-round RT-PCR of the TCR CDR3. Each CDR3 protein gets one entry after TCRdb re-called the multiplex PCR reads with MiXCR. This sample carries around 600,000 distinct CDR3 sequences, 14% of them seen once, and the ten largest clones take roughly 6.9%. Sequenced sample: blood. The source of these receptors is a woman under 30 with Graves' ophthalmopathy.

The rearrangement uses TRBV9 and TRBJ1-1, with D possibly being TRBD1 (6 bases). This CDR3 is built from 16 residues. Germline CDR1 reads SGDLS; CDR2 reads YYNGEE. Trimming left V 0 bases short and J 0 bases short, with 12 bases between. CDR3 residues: CASSVGAGVMNTEAFF. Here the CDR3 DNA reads TGTGCCAGCAGCGTAGGGGCAGGGGTTATGAACACTGAAGCTTTCTTT.

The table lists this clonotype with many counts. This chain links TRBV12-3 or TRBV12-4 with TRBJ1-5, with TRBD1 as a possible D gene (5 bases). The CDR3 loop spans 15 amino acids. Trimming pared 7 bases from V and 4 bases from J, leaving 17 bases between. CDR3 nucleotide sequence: TGTGCCAGCACTGTAGCAGGGACTAATAATCAGCCCCAGCATTTT. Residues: CASTVAGTNNQPQHF.

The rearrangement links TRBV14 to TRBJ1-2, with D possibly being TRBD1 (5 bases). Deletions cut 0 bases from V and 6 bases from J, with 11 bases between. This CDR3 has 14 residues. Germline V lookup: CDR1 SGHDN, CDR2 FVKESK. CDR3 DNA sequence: TGTGCCAGCAGCCAAGATATCAGGGCTAATGGCTACACCTTC. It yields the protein CASSQDIRANGYTF.

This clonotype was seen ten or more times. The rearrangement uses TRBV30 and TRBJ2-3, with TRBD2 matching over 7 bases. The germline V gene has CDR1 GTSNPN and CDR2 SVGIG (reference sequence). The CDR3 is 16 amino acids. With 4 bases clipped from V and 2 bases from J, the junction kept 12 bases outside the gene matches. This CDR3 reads CAWTKGLRGNTDTQYF. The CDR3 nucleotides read TGTGCCTGGACAAAGGGTCTGCGGGGGAACACAGATACGCAGTATTTT.

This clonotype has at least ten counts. The CDR3 sequence: CATSGTGGLYEQYF. The DNA of the CDR3 is TGTGCCACTTCCGGGACAGGGGGCCTCTACGAGCAGTACTTC. This chain joins TRBV6-1 and TRBJ2-7, with 12 bases identical to TRBD1. V was clipped by 10 bases and J by 3 bases; unmatched bases: 7. Germline CDR1 is MNHNS and CDR2 is SASEGT. The CDR3 totals 14 residues.